The 25 T cell receptor beta chains below were found in one sample sequenced in a study of T-cell memory formation after mild COVID-19. One entry per CDR3 protein, called by TCRdb with MiXCR from the 5' RACE reads. This table has 200,000 or so distinct CDR3 sequences, approximately 16% appearing once. Sequenced material: PBMCs or a T cell subset sorted from them (not recorded which). The receptors shown here come from an adult woman who had mild COVID-19 (a few samples of this study predate the infection). Cell type and time point are not known.

This clonotype was observed a few times. The chain joins TRBV2 to TRBJ1-3; D might be TRBD1 (6 bases). Germline CDR1 reads SNHLY; CDR2 reads FYNNEI. Trimming left V 6 bases short and J 4 bases short, with 13 bases between. The length of the CDR3 is 14 residues. DNA for the CDR3: TGTGCCAGCAGACTGGACGGGACAGGAAACACCATATATTTT. It translates to CASRLDGTGNTIYF.

This chain links TRBV12-3 or TRBV12-4 with TRBJ2-3; 7 nucleotides match TRBD1. With 3 bases clipped from V and 0 bases from J, the junction kept 9 bases outside the gene matches. This CDR3 region has 17 residues. The CDR3 loop reads CASSLSAGGTSTDTQYF. The CDR3 nucleotides read TGTGCCAGCAGTTTGTCGGCAGGGGGTACTAGCACAGATACGCAGTATTTT.

This clonotype was seen only a few times. CDR3: CASSQDATSGRETQYF. The DNA of the CDR3 is TGTGCCAGCAGCCAAGATGCGACTAGCGGGAGAGAGACCCAGTACTTC. The chain employs TRBV4-2 and TRBJ2-5; 12 bases fit TRBD2. In germline, CDR1 is LGHNA, CDR2 YNFKEQ. The CDR3 length is 16 residues. With V trimmed by 0 bases and J by 4 bases, 3 bases remained unmatched.

CDR3 sequence reads: CATSTRSTGELFF. In DNA, the CDR3 is TGTGCCACCTCAACGCGGAGCACCGGGGAGCTGTTTTTT. The V gene is TRBV19, the J gene TRBJ2-2; D is unresolved. This CDR3 is built from 13 residues. The germline V gene encodes CDR1 LNHDA and CDR2 SQIVND (reference sequence). V dropped 10 bases and J dropped 4 bases, with 13 bases sitting between them.

This clonotype was seen at least ten times. The rearrangement links TRBV29-1 to TRBJ2-6, with a possible D match to TRBD1 (6 bases). CDR3 length equals 16 residues. V lost 3 bases and J lost 3, with 15 bases in between. Germline values: CDR1 SQVTM, CDR2 ANQGSEA. CDR3 amino acids: CSVEGTSIFGANVLTF. DNA for the CDR3: TGCAGCGTTGAGGGGACATCAATCTTTGGGGCCAACGTCCTGACTTTC. Variable domain in full (rest from reference TRBV29-1 and TRBJ2-6): SAVISQKPSRDICQRGTSLTIQCQVDSQVTMMFWYRQQPGQSLTLIATANQGSEATYESGFVIDKFPISRPNLTFSTLTVSNMSPEDSSIYLCSVEGTSIFGANVLTFGAGSRLTVL.

This clonotype has at least ten counts. V usage is TRBV4-2 and J usage is TRBJ2-1, with D perhaps given as TRBD1 or TRBD2 (6 bases each). The CDR3 runs to 16 residues. Germline V gene lookup returns CDR1 LGHNA and CDR2 YNFKEQ. V lost 0 bases and J lost 4, with 13 bases in between. The CDR3 DNA follows: TGTGCCAGCAGCCAAGAGAATGCGGGACAATACAATGAGCAGTTCTTC. Its translation is CASSQENAGQYNEQFF.

The V gene is TRBV15, the J gene TRBJ2-1; TRBD2 might be the D (6 bases). CDR3 size: 15 residues. Trimming took off 7 bases at V and 4 bases at J, with 17 bases between the two ends. Germline loops: CDR1 LNHNV, CDR2 YYDKDF (reference sequence). For the CDR3, the DNA is TGTGCCACCACCCGAGGAGGGGCGGGGTACAATGAGCAGTTCTTC. Protein product: CATTRGGAGYNEQFF.

This clonotype occurred many times. V usage is TRBV5-4 and J usage is TRBJ1-6; D remains unclear. Trimming took off 4 bases at V and 14 bases at J, with 19 bases between the two ends. Germline V gene data show CDR1 as SGHNT and CDR2 as YYREEE (reference sequence). The CDR3 totals 14 residues. CDR3 amino acids: CASSHILAGEALHF. In DNA, the CDR3 is TGTGCCAGCAGCCACATCCTGGCCGGGGAGGCCCTCCACTTT. The full variable domain, its missing parts supplied by reference TRBV5-4 and TRBJ1-6, is ETGVTQSPTHLIKTRGQQVTLRCSSQSGHNTVSWYQQALGQGPQFIFQYYREEENGRGNFPPRFSGLQFPNYSSELNVNALELDDSALYLCASSHILAGEALHFGNGTRLTVT.

In this sample, this clonotype turned up many times. V is TRBV5-1 and J is TRBJ2-7, with D possibly matching TRBD1 (6 bases). Trimming cost V 4 bases and J 3 bases, with 8 bases left between them. The germline V gene encodes CDR1 SGHRS and CDR2 YFSETQ. This CDR3 spans 12 amino acids. The chain's CDR3 is CASSGTSYEQYF. The CDR3 nucleotides read TGCGCCAGCAGCGGGACAAGCTACGAGCAGTACTTC.

The J gene is TRBJ2-3, the V gene TRBV29-1; D could derive from TRBD1 or TRBD2 (7 bases each). Trimming took 6 bases from V and 4 from J, leaving 20 bases between them. Per the germline V gene, CDR1 is SQVTM and CDR2 is ANQGSEA. The CDR3 is 15 residues long. DNA for the CDR3: TGCAGCGTGACCCCAGGGGGGGCAGGCGCAGATACGCAGTATTTT. Protein: CSVTPGGAGADTQYF.

V is TRBV7-6 and J is TRBJ2-3; perhaps TRBD1 as D (7 bases). Trimming cost V 5 bases and J 4 bases, with 16 bases left between them. Germline CDR1 is SGHVS and CDR2 is FNYEAQ. The CDR3 totals 15 residues. CDR3 in amino acids: CASSTQGGGADTQYF. The CDR3 DNA reads as TGTGCCAGCAGCACGCAGGGGGGAGGTGCAGATACGCAGTATTTT.

A few counts support this clonotype. The chain joins TRBV2 to TRBJ2-2; TRBD1 might be the D (5 bases). Trimming took off 3 bases at V and 0 bases at J, with 11 bases between the two ends. Germline V gene lookup returns CDR1 SNHLY and CDR2 FYNNEI. This CDR3 has 16 amino acids. CDR3: CASSELRQSNTGELFF. CDR3 sequence (DNA): TGTGCCAGCAGTGAGCTTCGACAGTCGAACACCGGGGAGCTGTTTTTT.

In its sample, this clonotype was seen many times. V usage is TRBV7-2 and J usage is TRBJ2-3; 11 bases are a match to TRBD2. V lost 6 bases, J lost 6 bases, and 8 bases stayed unmatched. CDR1 is SGHTA and CDR2 is FQGNSA in the germline V gene. This CDR3 is built from 15 residues. Here the CDR3 reads CASRPTSGSMDTQYF. CDR3 nucleotides: TGTGCCAGCAGACCCACTAGCGGGAGTATGGATACGCAGTATTTT.

This clonotype was observed a handful of times. V usage is TRBV5-4 and J usage is TRBJ2-1; no clear D gene. The V end lost 1 base, the J end lost 7 bases, and 9 bases lay between the germline ends. The germline gives CDR1 SGHNT, CDR2 YYREEE (reference sequence). The CDR3 has 13 amino acids. This CDR3 reads CASSLIGSNEQFF. The CDR3 DNA sequence: TGTGCCAGCAGCTTGATCGGCAGTAATGAGCAGTTCTTC.

This clonotype was detected a few times. CDR3 nucleotides: TGTGCCACTGGGACATCGGCGGGGACCCAGTACTTC. Translating gives CATGTSAGTQYF. The chain carries TRBV19 and TRBJ2-5, with D possibly TRBD1 on 6 matching bases. CDR1 is LNHDA, CDR2 SQIVND, per germline (reference sequence). V was clipped by 10 bases and J by 7 bases, with 16 bases between them. The CDR3 is 12 residues long.

This clonotype has only a few counts. The V gene is TRBV12-3 or TRBV12-4, the J gene TRBJ2-3; 10 positions match TRBD2. V shed 6 bases and J 2 bases; nucleotides not matched to a gene: 11. CDR3 length equals 17 residues. The CDR3 region has the DNA TGTGCCAGCAGCCCTCGGTCTAGCGGGGGTTACACAGATACGCAGTATTTT. Residues: CASSPRSSGGYTDTQYF.

The chain links TRBV18 to TRBJ2-1; TRBD2 agrees at 13 bases. This CDR3 spans 16 amino acids. Germline CDR1 KGHSH, CDR2 LQKENI. The ends lost 4 bases at V and 4 bases at J; junction bases unmatched: 4. The CDR3 DNA sequence: TGTGCCAGCTCACTCCGGACTAGCGGGAGTTACAATGAGCAGTTCTTC. This gives the protein CASSLRTSGSYNEQFF.

CDR3 in amino acids: CAWSGGSGELFF. Here the CDR3 DNA reads TGTGCCTGGAGTGGGGGTTCCGGGGAGCTGTTTTTT. The rearrangement links TRBV30 to TRBJ2-2, with D hard to call. The CDR3 consists of 12 residues. Trimming cost V 1 base and J 6 bases, with 6 bases left between them. The germline CDR1 and CDR2 sequences are GTSNPN and SVGIG (reference sequence). The full variable domain, rest sourced from reference TRBV30 and TRBJ2-2, is SQTIHQWPATLVQPVGSPLSLECTVEGTSNPNLYWYRQAAGRGLQLLFYSVGIGQISSEVPQNLSASRPQDRQFILSSKKLLLSDSGFYLCAWSGGSGELFFGEGSRLTVL.

The rearrangement joins TRBV5-1 to TRBJ2-3; 7 bases fit TRBD2. There are 12 residues in the CDR3. Per the germline V gene, CDR1 is SGHRS and CDR2 is YFSETQ. V trimming: 4 bases; J trimming: 6 bases; junction bases outside the gene matches: 2. The CDR3 sequence is CASSDGGDTQYF. In DNA form, the CDR3 reads TGCGCCAGCAGCGACGGGGGGGATACGCAGTATTTT.

The chain links TRBV18 to TRBJ2-7; 7 bases are shared with TRBD1. Germline V gene lookup returns CDR1 KGHSH and CDR2 LQKENI. V gave up 4 bases and J gave up 2 bases; unmatched junction bases: 5. CDR3 length: 14 amino acids. The CDR3 protein is CASSLGGQAYEQYF. CDR3 nucleotides: TGTGCCAGCTCACTCGGCGGACAGGCCTACGAGCAGTACTTC.

This clonotype was observed a few times. The chain carries TRBV20-1 and TRBJ1-6; 10 bases fit TRBD1. This CDR3 is built from 13 residues. Germline CDR1 reads DFQATT; CDR2 reads SNEGSKA (reference sequence). The V gene end was trimmed by 4 bases and the J gene end by 8 bases; junction bases not matched to a gene: 2. DNA of the CDR3: TGCAGTGCTATTGGGACAGGGGATTCACCCCTCCACTTT. Its translation is CSAIGTGDSPLHF.

V and J are TRBV5-1 and TRBJ1-1, with D possibly TRBD1 on 6 matching bases. Germline assignment: CDR1 SGHRS and CDR2 YFSETQ. This CDR3 is built from 17 residues. Deletions cut 4 bases from V and 1 base from J, with 20 bases between. This chain's CDR3 is CASSLLSGAGQNTEAFF. DNA of the CDR3: TGCGCCAGCAGCCTGCTCTCAGGGGCCGGGCAGAACACTGAAGCTTTCTTT.

V is TRBV5-1 and J is TRBJ1-2; tentative D call: TRBD1 (6 bases). The germline gives CDR1 SGHRS, CDR2 YFSETQ. V lost 4 bases to trimming and J lost 3 bases, with 16 bases between them. This CDR3 has 15 amino acids. The CDR3 DNA reads as TGCGCCAGCAGCCCTAAGGGGGGGCGGTACTATGGCTACACCTTC. Residues: CASSPKGGRYYGYTF.

The chain employs TRBV5-1 and TRBJ1-4; tentative D call: TRBD1 (6 bases). Germline V gene data show CDR1 as SGHRS and CDR2 as YFSETQ. The CDR3 is 16 amino acids. Trimming took off 0 bases at V and 4 bases at J, with 13 bases between the two ends. CDR3 residues: CASSLAAGQINEKLFF. CDR3 nucleotides: TGCGCCAGCAGCTTGGCCGCAGGACAGATTAATGAAAAACTGTTTTTT.

The chain recombines TRBV6-2 or TRBV6-3 with TRBJ2-6; D gene uncertain. Deletions cut 8 bases from V and 0 bases from J, with 5 bases between. The CDR3 totals 13 residues. Germline V gives CDR1 MNHEY, CDR2 SVGEGT. The CDR3 is CASAPSGANVLTF. CDR3 nucleotide sequence: TGTGCCAGCGCACCCTCTGGGGCCAACGTCCTGACTTTC.